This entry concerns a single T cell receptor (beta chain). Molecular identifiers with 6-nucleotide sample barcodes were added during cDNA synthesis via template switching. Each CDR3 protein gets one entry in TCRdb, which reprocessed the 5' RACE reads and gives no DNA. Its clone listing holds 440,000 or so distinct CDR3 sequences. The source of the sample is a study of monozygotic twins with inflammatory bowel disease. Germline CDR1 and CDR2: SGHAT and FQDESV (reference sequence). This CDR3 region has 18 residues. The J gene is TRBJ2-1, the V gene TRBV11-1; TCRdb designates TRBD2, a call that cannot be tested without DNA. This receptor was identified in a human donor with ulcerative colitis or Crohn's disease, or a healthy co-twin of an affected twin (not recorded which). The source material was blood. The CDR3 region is CASSSQGLAGVSYNEQFF.